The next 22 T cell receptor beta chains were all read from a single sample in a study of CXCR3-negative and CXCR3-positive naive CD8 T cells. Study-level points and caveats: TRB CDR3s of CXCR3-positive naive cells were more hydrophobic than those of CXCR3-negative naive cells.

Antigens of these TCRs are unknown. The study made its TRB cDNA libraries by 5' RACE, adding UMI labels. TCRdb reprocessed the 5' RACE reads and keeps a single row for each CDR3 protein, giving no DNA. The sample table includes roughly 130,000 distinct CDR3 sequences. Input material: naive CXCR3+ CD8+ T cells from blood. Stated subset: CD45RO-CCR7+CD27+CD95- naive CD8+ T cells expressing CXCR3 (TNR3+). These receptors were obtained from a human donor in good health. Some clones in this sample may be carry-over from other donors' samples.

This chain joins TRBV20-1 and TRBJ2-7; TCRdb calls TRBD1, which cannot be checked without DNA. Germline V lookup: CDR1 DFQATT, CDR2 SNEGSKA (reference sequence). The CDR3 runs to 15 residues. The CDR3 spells CSARKPTENSYEQYF.

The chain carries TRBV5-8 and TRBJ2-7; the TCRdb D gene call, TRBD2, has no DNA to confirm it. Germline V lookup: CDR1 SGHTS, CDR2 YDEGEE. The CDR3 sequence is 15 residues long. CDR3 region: CATYQGGYGSYEQYF.

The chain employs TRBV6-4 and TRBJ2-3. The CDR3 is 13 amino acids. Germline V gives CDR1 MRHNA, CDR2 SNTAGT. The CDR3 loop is CASSDTSTDTQYF.

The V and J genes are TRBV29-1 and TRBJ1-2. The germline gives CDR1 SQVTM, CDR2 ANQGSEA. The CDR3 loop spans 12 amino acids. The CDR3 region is CSVDIGEYGYTF.

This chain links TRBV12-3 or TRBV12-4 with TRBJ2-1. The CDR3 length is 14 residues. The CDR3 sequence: CASSLAQSYNEQFF.

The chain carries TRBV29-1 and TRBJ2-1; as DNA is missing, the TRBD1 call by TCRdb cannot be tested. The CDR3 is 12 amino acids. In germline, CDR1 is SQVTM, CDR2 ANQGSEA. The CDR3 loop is CSVERDSNEQFF.

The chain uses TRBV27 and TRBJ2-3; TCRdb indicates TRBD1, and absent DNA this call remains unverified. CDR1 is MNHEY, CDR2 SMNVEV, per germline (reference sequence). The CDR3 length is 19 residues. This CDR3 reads CASSFWNRGRGDLTDTQYF.

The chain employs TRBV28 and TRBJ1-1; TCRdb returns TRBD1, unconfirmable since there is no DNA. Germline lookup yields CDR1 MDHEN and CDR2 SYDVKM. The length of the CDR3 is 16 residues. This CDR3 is CASSLRRDRGPTEAFF.

CDR3 region: CASSLGFDRDDYGYTF. V gene TRBV12-3 or TRBV12-4 combines with J gene TRBJ1-2; TCRdb gives TRBD1 as the D gene, but with no DNA this cannot be confirmed. The length of the CDR3 is 16 residues.

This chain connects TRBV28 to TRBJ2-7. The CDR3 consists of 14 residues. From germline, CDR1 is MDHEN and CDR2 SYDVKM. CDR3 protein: CASSPDRGSYEQYF. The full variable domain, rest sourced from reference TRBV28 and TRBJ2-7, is DVKVTQSSRYLVKRTGEKVFLECVQDMDHENMFWYRQDPGLGLRLIYFSYDVKMKEKGDIPEGYSVSREKKERFSLILESASTNQTSMYLCASSPDRGSYEQYFGPGTRLTVT.

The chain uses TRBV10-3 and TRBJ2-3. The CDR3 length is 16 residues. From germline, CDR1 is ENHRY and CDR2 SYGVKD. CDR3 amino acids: CAISERTRLSTDTQYF.

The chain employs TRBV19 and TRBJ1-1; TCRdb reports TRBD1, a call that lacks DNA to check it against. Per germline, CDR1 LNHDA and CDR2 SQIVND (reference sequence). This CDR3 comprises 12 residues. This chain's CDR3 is CASGGGSPEAFF.

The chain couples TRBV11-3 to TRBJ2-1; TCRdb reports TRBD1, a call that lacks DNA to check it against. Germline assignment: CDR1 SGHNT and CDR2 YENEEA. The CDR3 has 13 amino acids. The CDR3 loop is CASSPRDSNEQFF. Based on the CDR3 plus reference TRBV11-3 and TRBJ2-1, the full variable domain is EAGVVQSPRYKIIEKKQPVAFWCNPISGHNTLYWYLQNLGQGPELLIRYENEEAVDDSQLPKDRFSAERLKGVDSTLKIQPAELGDSAVYLCASSPRDSNEQFFGPGTRLTVL.

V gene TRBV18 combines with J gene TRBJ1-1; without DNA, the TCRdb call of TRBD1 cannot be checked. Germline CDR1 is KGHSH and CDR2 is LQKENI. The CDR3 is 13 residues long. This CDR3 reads CASSPTTAIEAFF.

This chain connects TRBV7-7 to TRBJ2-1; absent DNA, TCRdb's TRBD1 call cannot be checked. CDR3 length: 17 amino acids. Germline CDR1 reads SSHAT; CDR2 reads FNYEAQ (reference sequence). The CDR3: CASSHYVGQAADNEQFF. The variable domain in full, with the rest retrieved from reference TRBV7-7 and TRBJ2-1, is GAGVSQSPRYKVTKRGQDVTLRCDPISSHATLYWYQQALGQGPEFLTYFNYEAQPDKSGLPSDRFSAERPEGSISTLTIQRTEQRDSAMYRCASSHYVGQAADNEQFFGPGTRLTVL.

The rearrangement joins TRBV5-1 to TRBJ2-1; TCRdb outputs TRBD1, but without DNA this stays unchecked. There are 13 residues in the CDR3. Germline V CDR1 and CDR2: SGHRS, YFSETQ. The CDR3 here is CASVRDSYNEQFF.

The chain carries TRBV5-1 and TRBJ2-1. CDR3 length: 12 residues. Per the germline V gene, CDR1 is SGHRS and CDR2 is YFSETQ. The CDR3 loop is CASSLVAYEQFF.

Here the CDR3 reads CASSDGGDRVPSSYNEQFF. The genes are TRBV6-4 and TRBJ2-1; TCRdb gives TRBD1 as the D gene, but with no DNA this cannot be confirmed. CDR3 length: 19 residues. Germline assignment: CDR1 MRHNA and CDR2 SNTAGT.

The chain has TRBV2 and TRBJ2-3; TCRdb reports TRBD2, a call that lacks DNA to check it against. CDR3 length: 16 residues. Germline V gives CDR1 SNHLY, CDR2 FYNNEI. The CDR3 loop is CASSQGLAGSTDTQYF.

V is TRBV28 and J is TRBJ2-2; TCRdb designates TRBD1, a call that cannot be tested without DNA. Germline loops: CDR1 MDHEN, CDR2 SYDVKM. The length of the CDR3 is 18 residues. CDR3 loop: CASSSGGGGGLSTGELFF.

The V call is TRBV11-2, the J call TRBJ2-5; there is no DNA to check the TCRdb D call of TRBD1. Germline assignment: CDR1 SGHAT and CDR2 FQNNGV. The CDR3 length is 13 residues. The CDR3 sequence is CASRGSGEETQYF.

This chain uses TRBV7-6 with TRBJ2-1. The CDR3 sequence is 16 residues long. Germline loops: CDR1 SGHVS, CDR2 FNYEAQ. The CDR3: CANIYVGLLGYNEQFF. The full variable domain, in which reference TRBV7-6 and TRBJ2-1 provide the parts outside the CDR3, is GAGVSQSPRYKVTKRGQDVALRCDPISGHVSLYWYRQALGQGPEFLTYFNYEAQQDKSGLPNDRFSAERPEGSISTLTIQRTEQRDSAMYRCANIYVGLLGYNEQFFGPGTRLTVL.